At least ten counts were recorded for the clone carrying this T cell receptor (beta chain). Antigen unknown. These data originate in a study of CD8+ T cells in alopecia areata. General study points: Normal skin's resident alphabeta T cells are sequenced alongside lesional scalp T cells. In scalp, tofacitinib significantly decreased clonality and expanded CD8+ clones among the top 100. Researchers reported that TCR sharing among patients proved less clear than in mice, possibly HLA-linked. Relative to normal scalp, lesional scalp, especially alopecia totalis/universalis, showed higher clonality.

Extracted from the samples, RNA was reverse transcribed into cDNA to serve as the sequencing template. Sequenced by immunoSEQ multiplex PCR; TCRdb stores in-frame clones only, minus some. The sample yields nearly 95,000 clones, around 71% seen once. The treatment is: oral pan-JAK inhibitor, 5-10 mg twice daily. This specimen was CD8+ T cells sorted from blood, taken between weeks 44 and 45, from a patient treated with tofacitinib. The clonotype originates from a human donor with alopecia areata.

The CDR3: CASSFPLPNEQFF. CDR3 nucleotides: TGTGCCAGCAGCTTCCCTCTCCCGAATGAGCAGTTCTTC. The genes are TRBV5-8 and TRBJ2-1; D unclear. V was pared by 2 bases and J by 7 bases, with 10 bases between. The CDR3 totals 13 residues. Germline lookup yields CDR1 SGHTS and CDR2 YDEGEE.